A single sample gave rise to the 25 T cell receptor beta chains below, sequenced in a study of control samples from healthy donors and cancer patients. Profiled with immunoSEQ multiplex PCR; TCRdb holds only in-frame clones, not every one. The sample consists of about 18,000 clones, approximately 80% of them appearing once. Sequencing was performed on PBMCs. These receptors originate from a man older than 75 with head and neck cancer.

The CDR3 here is CASSEGYGGELFF. CDR3 nucleotide sequence: TGTGCCAGCAGTGAGGGTTACGGCGGGGAGCTGTTTTTT. This chain links TRBV2 with TRBJ2-2; D call uncertain. V shed 3 bases and J shed 7 bases, with 9 bases lying between them. Germline V gives CDR1 SNHLY, CDR2 FYNNEI. The CDR3 consists of 13 residues.

The chain couples TRBV5-6 to TRBJ1-2, with D perhaps TRBD1 (5 bases). Germline loops: CDR1 SGHDT, CDR2 YYEEEE. V shed 0 bases and J shed 4 bases, with 13 bases lying between them. The CDR3 extends over 15 amino acids. This chain's CDR3 is CASSLDGAGLYGYTF. The CDR3 DNA is TGTGCCAGCAGCTTGGACGGAGCGGGGCTCTATGGCTACACCTTC.

The chain couples TRBV6-2 or TRBV6-3 to TRBJ1-5, with D uncertain. The CDR3 contains 12 residues. V lost 6 bases and J lost 5, with 8 bases in between. Per the germline V gene, CDR1 is MNHEY and CDR2 is SVGEGT. The CDR3 DNA reads TGTGCCAGCAGCAGCACCGATCAGCCCCAGCATTTT. This gives the protein CASSSTDQPQHF.

The V gene is TRBV19, the J gene TRBJ2-6, with D possibly TRBD1 on 5 matching bases. The germline V gene has CDR1 LNHDA and CDR2 SQIVND (reference sequence). This CDR3 is built from 15 residues. V dropped 8 bases and J dropped 3 bases, with 14 bases sitting between them. CDR3 sequence: CASGAWALGANVLTF. The DNA for the CDR3 is TGTGCCAGTGGGGCATGGGCCCTTGGGGCCAACGTCCTGACTTTC.

V is TRBV19 and J is TRBJ2-7; weak D call: TRBD1 (5 bases). Per germline, CDR1 LNHDA and CDR2 SQIVND (reference sequence). V dropped 5 bases and J dropped 3 bases, with 11 bases sitting between them. The CDR3 has 13 amino acids. As DNA, the CDR3 is TGTGCCAGTAGTCTACCCGGACACTACGAGCAGTACTTC. Its protein is CASSLPGHYEQYF.

The J gene is TRBJ1-1, the V gene TRBV6-5; D not certain. The CDR3 extends over 16 amino acids. Germline CDR1 reads MNHEY; CDR2 reads SVGAGI. The V gene lost 4 bases and the J gene lost 0 bases, with 15 bases spanning the gap. The CDR3 sequence is CASSSPARSLNTEAFF. CDR3 nucleotide sequence: TGTGCCAGCAGTTCACCGGCCCGGAGTCTGAACACTGAAGCTTTCTTT.

This chain links TRBV14 with TRBJ1-3; D not certain. This CDR3 is 14 amino acids long. Trimming cost V 3 bases and J 0 bases, with 6 bases left between them. CDR1 is SGHDN and CDR2 is FVKESK in the germline V gene. The CDR3, as DNA: TGTGCCAGCAGCCAGGGCTACTCTGGAAACACCATATATTTT. This translates into CASSQGYSGNTIYF.

The chain uses TRBV29-1 and TRBJ1-1, with a weak D call TRBD1 (5 bases). V lost 1 base, J lost 4 bases, and 10 bases lay in between. CDR3 length: 13 amino acids. Germline CDR1 SQVTM, CDR2 ANQGSEA. CDR3 in DNA: TGCAGCGTTGAAGCTCGCGGGGGCACTGAAGCTTTCTTT. Its translation: CSVEARGGTEAFF.

The chain has TRBV5-4 and TRBJ1-3, with 11 bases aligning to TRBD1. Germline CDR1 SGHNT, CDR2 YYREEE (reference sequence). The CDR3 has 16 residues. With V trimmed by 2 bases and J by 2 bases, 3 bases remained unmatched. CDR3 residues: CASSFGTGGTGNTIYF. The CDR3 DNA follows: TGTGCCAGCAGCTTTGGGACAGGGGGTACTGGAAACACCATATATTTT.

The chain uses TRBV7-3 and TRBJ2-5, with 15 bases matching TRBD2. This CDR3 region has 16 residues. V trimming: 4 bases; J trimming: 4 bases; junction bases outside the gene matches: 4. Germline values: CDR1 SGHTA, CDR2 FQGTGA. CDR3 nucleotide sequence: TGTGCCAGCAGCTCGGGACTAGCGGGGGGCCCAGAGACCCAGTACTTC. It is translated as CASSSGLAGGPETQYF.

J is TRBJ1-5 and V is TRBV19; tentatively, D is TRBD1 (6 bases). CDR1 LNHDA and CDR2 SQIVND come from the germline V gene (reference sequence). This CDR3 spans 15 amino acids. V shed 4 bases and J shed 4 bases, with 14 bases lying between them. CDR3 sequence reads: CASSNREVRNQPQHF. The DNA for the CDR3 is TGTGCCAGTAGTAACAGGGAAGTTCGAAATCAGCCCCAGCATTTT.

This clone was counted a single time. The chain uses TRBV19 and TRBJ2-5, with TRBD1 identical over 9 bases. With 3 bases clipped from V and 2 bases from J, the junction kept 4 bases outside the gene matches. CDR1 LNHDA and CDR2 SQIVND come from the germline V gene (reference sequence). The CDR3 is 15 amino acids. CDR3 loop: CASSMGQGQQETQYF. The DNA for the CDR3 is TGTGCCAGTAGTATGGGACAGGGACAGCAAGAGACCCAGTACTTC.

V and J are TRBV9 and TRBJ1-1, with 8 nucleotides matching TRBD1. Germline CDR1 SGDLS, CDR2 YYNGEE. The trim removed 4 bases at V and 6 bases at J, leaving 5 bases unmatched. The CDR3 length is 13 residues. The CDR3 reads CASSSGTGSEAFF. In DNA form, the CDR3 reads TGTGCCAGCAGCTCCGGGACAGGATCTGAAGCTTTCTTT.

This clone was picked up a small number of times. The V and J genes are TRBV9 and TRBJ1-1; 7 nucleotides line up with TRBD1. The V and J ends lost 0 bases and 9 bases, in that order; junction bases with no gene match: 5. The CDR3 is 13 amino acids. CDR1 is SGDLS and CDR2 is YYNGEE in the germline V gene. CDR3 amino acids: CASSVGGGAKAFF. CDR3 sequence (DNA): TGTGCCAGCAGCGTAGGAGGGGGCGCAAAAGCTTTCTTT.

The chain links TRBV2 to TRBJ1-4; tentatively, D is TRBD1 (5 bases). The CDR3 is made up of 13 amino acids. V was clipped by 4 bases and J by 6 bases, with 9 bases between them. Germline V gene sequence: CDR1 SNHLY, CDR2 FYNNEI. CDR3 sequence reads: CASSAGYHEKLFF. DNA for the CDR3: TGTGCCAGCAGTGCAGGGTATCATGAAAAACTGTTTTTT. The whole variable domain, filled in from reference TRBV2 and TRBJ1-4, reads EPEVTQTPSHQVTQMGQEVILRCVPISNHLYFYWYRQILGQKVEFLVSFYNNEISEKSEIFDDQFSVERPDGSNFTLKIRSTKLEDSAMYFCASSAGYHEKLFFGSGTQLSVL.

The chain carries TRBV5-1 and TRBJ2-3; 8 positions agree with TRBD1. Germline CDR1 is SGHRS and CDR2 is YFSETQ. Trimming cost V 3 bases and J 5 bases; bases outside gene matches: 5. The CDR3 runs 14 residues. CDR3 region: CASSSTGVGDTQYF. The CDR3 DNA follows: TGCGCCAGCAGCTCGACAGGGGTGGGAGATACGCAGTATTTT.

The CDR3 DNA is TGTGCCACCGGGAGGGCTAATGAAAAACTGTTTTTT. This gives the protein CATGRANEKLFF. This chain links TRBV18 with TRBJ1-4; D call uncertain. The CDR3 sequence is 12 residues long. The germline V gene has CDR1 KGHSH and CDR2 LQKENI. With 10 bases removed from V and 3 bases from J, the gap between germline ends came to 9 bases.

This clone was seen only once. The gene calls are TRBV20-1 and TRBJ2-5; possibly TRBD1 for D (6 bases). The CDR3 consists of 15 residues. V was clipped by 3 bases and J by 3 bases, with 17 bases between them. Germline V lookup: CDR1 DFQATT, CDR2 SNEGSKA (reference sequence). In nucleotides, the CDR3 is TGCAGTGCTAGTAGGGGGTGGAGGATGGAAGAGACCCAGTACTTC. Translation: CSASRGWRMEETQYF.

The genes are TRBV2 and TRBJ1-5; 8 positions agree with TRBD1. Germline assignment: CDR1 SNHLY and CDR2 FYNNEI. V shed 2 bases and J 2 bases; nucleotides not matched to a gene: 2. The CDR3 has 15 residues. CDR3 nucleotides: TGTGCCAGCAGTGAAACGACAGGGGGCAATCAGCCCCAGCATTTT. As protein: CASSETTGGNQPQHF.

The genes are TRBV27 and TRBJ2-5; 11 positions agree with TRBD1. J gave up 2 bases and V 4 bases, and 6 bases lay outside the gene matches. The CDR3 runs 16 residues. Germline values: CDR1 MNHEY, CDR2 SMNVEV (reference sequence). The CDR3 DNA reads as TGTGCCAGCAGTTCATTCGGGACAGGGGGGCAAGAGACCCAGTACTTC. Translation gives CASSSFGTGGQETQYF.

As DNA, the CDR3 is TGTGCCAGCAGTTACTCAGCTACGAACACCGGGGAGCTGTTTTTT. Encoded protein: CASSYSATNTGELFF. The chain employs TRBV6-5 and TRBJ2-2; D ambiguous. The V gene's germline CDR1 is MNHEY and CDR2 SVGAGI. Trimming left V 0 bases short and J 0 bases short, with 5 bases between. This CDR3 is 15 amino acids long.

The chain carries TRBV7-2 and TRBJ1-5, with a tentative D call TRBD1 (5 bases). Trimming stripped 2 bases from V and 2 bases from J, with 7 bases between. Germline lookup yields CDR1 SGHTA and CDR2 FQGNSA. CDR3 length: 14 residues. CDR3 sequence: CASSLWGGNQPQHF. The CDR3, as DNA: TGTGCCAGCAGCTTATGGGGGGGCAATCAGCCCCAGCATTTT.

The chain joins TRBV18 to TRBJ1-2; 11 bases are a match to TRBD1. Germline V gene sequence: CDR1 KGHSH, CDR2 LQKENI. V was pared by 2 bases and J by 3 bases, with 8 bases of the junction left unmatched. The CDR3 contains 17 residues. The CDR3 sequence is CASSPSRTGGEYYGYTF. CDR3 sequence (DNA): TGTGCCAGCTCACCATCACGGACAGGGGGCGAGTACTATGGCTACACCTTC.

The CDR3, as DNA: TGTGCCAGCAGCCCTCAGGTGGGGGGGGGCAGCGAGCAGTACTTC. Its translation: CASSPQVGGGSEQYF. The genes are TRBV7-2 and TRBJ2-7; D is perhaps TRBD2 (7 bases). The CDR3 runs to 15 residues. V lost 5 bases, J lost 6 bases, and 20 bases lay in between. The germline V gene has CDR1 SGHTA and CDR2 FQGNSA.

This clone was picked up a small number of times. CDR3 sequence: CASSLRQGPNEQYF. For the CDR3, the DNA is TGTGCCAGCAGCCTAAGACAGGGACCGAACGAGCAGTACTTC. The genes are TRBV7-2 and TRBJ2-7; TRBD1 aligns across 7 bases. The length of the CDR3 is 14 residues. CDR1 is SGHTA and CDR2 is FQGNSA in the germline V gene. J was trimmed by 5 bases and V by 5 bases; bases with no gene match: 9.